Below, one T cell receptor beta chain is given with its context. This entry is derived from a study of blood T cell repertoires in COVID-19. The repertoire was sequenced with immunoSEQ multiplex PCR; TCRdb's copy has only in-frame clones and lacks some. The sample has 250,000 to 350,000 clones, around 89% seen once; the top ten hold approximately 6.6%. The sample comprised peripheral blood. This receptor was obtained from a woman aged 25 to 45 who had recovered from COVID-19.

CDR3 loop: CASNRPGQGPNQPQHF. Here the CDR3 DNA reads TGTGCCAGCAATAGACCGGGACAGGGTCCCAATCAGCCCCAGCATTTT. The rearrangement joins TRBV28 to TRBJ1-5; 9 bases line up with TRBD1. In germline, CDR1 is MDHEN, CDR2 SYDVKM. The CDR3 is made up of 16 amino acids. V lost 7 bases, J lost 3 bases, and 10 bases stayed unmatched.